Shown below are 10 T cell receptor beta chains from a single sample sequenced in a study of blood T cell repertoires in COVID-19. The protocol was immunoSEQ multiplex PCR, while the TCRdb copy is restricted to in-frame clones and leaves out a portion. The sample holds approximately 210,000 clones, 80% to 90% seen once. The material sequenced was peripheral blood. Receptors were obtained from a man aged 25 to 40 with active or convalescent COVID-19.

The chain carries TRBV9 and TRBJ2-7; 10 bases fit TRBD2. Unmatched junction bases numbered 9, after V lost 4 bases and J lost 5 bases. The CDR3 is 15 amino acids. The germline CDR1 and CDR2 sequences are SGDLS and YYNGEE. This chain's CDR3 is CASSIPASGSNEQYF. In DNA, the CDR3 is TGTGCCAGCAGCATTCCGGCTAGCGGGAGCAACGAGCAGTACTTC.

The CDR3 sequence is CASSPTAGGNTIYF. The CDR3 DNA reads as TGTGCCAGCAGCCCAACGGCGGGAGGAAACACCATATATTTT. The genes are TRBV11-2 and TRBJ1-3; D not certain. The V and J ends lost 5 bases and 4 bases respectively, with 12 bases between them. Looked up from germline, CDR1 is SGHAT and CDR2 is FQNNGV. This CDR3 is 14 amino acids long.

There are a few counts of this clone. The CDR3, as DNA: TGCGCCAGCAGCCAAGGAGATAGCAATCAGCCCCAGCATTTT. This codes for CASSQGDSNQPQHF. J is TRBJ1-5 and V is TRBV4-1; no firm D call. The CDR3 spans 14 residues. Germline V CDR1 and CDR2: MGHRA, YSYEKL. Trimming removed 1 base at V and 0 bases at J, with 4 bases between.

The rearrangement links TRBV4-1 to TRBJ2-7; no definite D call. CDR1 and CDR2 from the germline V gene are MGHRA and YSYEKL. The CDR3 runs to 14 residues. V was shortened by 1 base and J by 1 base, with 8 bases between the two germline ends. The CDR3 protein is CASSQVDGSYEQYF. CDR3 nucleotide sequence: TGCGCCAGCAGCCAAGTAGACGGGTCCTACGAGCAGTACTTC.

The chain uses TRBV4-2 and TRBJ1-2, with D possibly matching TRBD1 (5 bases). This CDR3 comprises 17 residues. The germline V gene encodes CDR1 LGHNA and CDR2 YNFKEQ. The germline V and J ends were trimmed by 0 bases and 0 bases, with 14 bases remaining between them. CDR3 DNA: TGTGCCAGCAGCCAAGATATAGCAGGGTGGGCTAACTATGGCTACACCTTC. As protein: CASSQDIAGWANYGYTF.

The V call is TRBV7-9, the J call TRBJ1-5; D not certain. Trimming cost V 2 bases and J 1 base, with 6 bases left between them. The CDR3 runs 14 residues. Germline V CDR1 and CDR2: SEHNR, FQNEAQ (reference sequence). The CDR3 nucleotides are TGTGCCAGCAGCTTAAGTGAGAGCAATCAGCCCCAGCATTTT. Protein: CASSLSESNQPQHF.

The genes are TRBV19 and TRBJ1-6; TRBD1 aligns across 8 bases. The germline V gene has CDR1 LNHDA and CDR2 SQIVND (reference sequence). This CDR3 contains 15 residues. V gave up 4 bases and J gave up 9 bases; unmatched junction bases: 8. The CDR3 reads CASSKTQGASSPLHF. CDR3 DNA: TGTGCCAGTAGTAAAACGCAGGGGGCGAGTTCACCCCTCCACTTT.

The CDR3 protein is CASSLAQGMNTEAFF. CDR3 bases: TGTGCCAGCAGCTTAGCACAGGGCATGAACACTGAAGCTTTCTTT. This rearrangement joins TRBV7-9 to TRBJ1-1; possibly TRBD1 for D (6 bases). The CDR3 contains 15 residues. Germline V CDR1 and CDR2: SEHNR, FQNEAQ (reference sequence). Trimming pared 0 bases from V and 0 bases from J, leaving 8 bases between.

The J gene is TRBJ2-7, the V gene TRBV20-1; 8 positions agree with TRBD2. V dropped 3 bases and J dropped 4; count of bases not matched to a gene: 2. CDR3 size: 12 residues. Looked up from germline, CDR1 is DFQATT and CDR2 is SNEGSKA (reference sequence). Here the CDR3 DNA reads TGCAGTGCTAGTAGCGGGGATTACGAGCAGTACTTC. Its translation is CSASSGDYEQYF.

The rearrangement joins TRBV19 to TRBJ1-5; 10 nucleotides line up with TRBD1. Germline assignment: CDR1 LNHDA and CDR2 SQIVND (reference sequence). CDR3 length: 13 amino acids. The V and J ends lost 6 bases and 5 bases, in that order; junction bases with no gene match: 1. In nucleotides, the CDR3 is TGTGCCAGTAGGGGGACAGGGGATCAGCCCCAGCATTTT. Its translation is CASRGTGDQPQHF.